This TCR beta chain was captured in a study of PD-1 blockade in mismatch repair-deficient tumors. Study results and caveats: Tumor-resident clones, often absent from pretreatment blood, expanded after pembrolizumab and then contracted.

For this clone: Its specificity is unknown.

TCRdb's copy holds only in-frame clones and misses some; the assay was immunoSEQ multiplex PCR. The table has around 40,000 clones, 85% seen once; the top ten hold 3% to 4.5%. TCR sequencing covered three patients who responded to pembrolizumab. The receptor was isolated from an adult with mismatch repair-deficient cancer. Sequences were derived from peripheral blood, sampled about 76 weeks after starting pembrolizumab.

CDR3: CATTIPRGPSMRNEQFF. CDR3 bases: TGTGCCACCACAATTCCCCGAGGACCCTCTATGAGGAATGAGCAGTTCTTC. The chain carries TRBV15 and TRBJ2-1; D gene uncertain. This CDR3 is built from 17 residues. From germline, CDR1 is LNHNV and CDR2 YYDKDF (reference sequence). Trimming removed 7 bases at V and 7 bases at J, with 26 bases between.